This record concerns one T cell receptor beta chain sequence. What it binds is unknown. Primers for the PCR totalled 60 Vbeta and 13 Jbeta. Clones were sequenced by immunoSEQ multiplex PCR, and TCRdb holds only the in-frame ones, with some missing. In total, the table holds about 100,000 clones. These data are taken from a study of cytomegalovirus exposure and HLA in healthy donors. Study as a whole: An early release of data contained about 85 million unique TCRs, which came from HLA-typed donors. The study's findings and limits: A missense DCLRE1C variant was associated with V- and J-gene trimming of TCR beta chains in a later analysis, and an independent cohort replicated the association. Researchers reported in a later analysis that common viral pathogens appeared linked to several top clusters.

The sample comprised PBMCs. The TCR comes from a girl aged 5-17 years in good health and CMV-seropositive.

CDR3: CSVARGLTQETQYF. The CDR3 DNA sequence: TGCAGCGTTGCTAGGGGACTCACCCAAGAGACCCAGTACTTC. The chain has TRBV29-1 and TRBJ2-5; a possible D gene is TRBD2 (6 bases). This CDR3 region has 14 residues. Trimming cost V 4 bases and J 1 base, with 13 bases left between them. CDR1 SQVTM and CDR2 ANQGSEA come from the germline V gene.